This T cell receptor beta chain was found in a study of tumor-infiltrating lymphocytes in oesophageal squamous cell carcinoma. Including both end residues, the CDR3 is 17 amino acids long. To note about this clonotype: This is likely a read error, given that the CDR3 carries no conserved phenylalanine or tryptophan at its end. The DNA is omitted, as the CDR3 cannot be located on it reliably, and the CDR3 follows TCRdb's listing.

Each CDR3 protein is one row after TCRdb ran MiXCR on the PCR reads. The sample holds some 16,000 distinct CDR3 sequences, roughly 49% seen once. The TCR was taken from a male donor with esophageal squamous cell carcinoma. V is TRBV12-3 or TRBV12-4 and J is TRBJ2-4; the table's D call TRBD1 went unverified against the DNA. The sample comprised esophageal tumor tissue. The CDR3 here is CASTRAGDGANVLTFGA.